This T cell receptor beta chain stems from a study of tumor and adjacent non-tumor tissue in lung cancer. Study context: Aged about 30 to 76 years, patients included fewer than 11 men and roughly 5 women with stage I to III disease. On average, productive TCRbeta reads reached around 4 million per sample.

Notes on the study in general: Shorter survival was associated with higher TCR diversity in tumors. Significantly higher TCR diversity was found in tumor than normal lung.

In regard to this clonotype: Its antigen is undetermined. A junction end diverges from the germline sequence, so it may reflect a read error.

The library came from three nested PCR rounds adapted from ARM-PCR protocols. MiXCR was run by TCRdb on the multiplex PCR reads, yielding one entry per CDR3 protein. The repertoire has some 80,000 distinct CDR3 sequences, 76% of them found once; the top ten carry around 38%. RNA was extracted from bulk tissue without any cell sorting. Distant lung tissue was collected more than 3 cm away from the tumor edge. The CDR3 is 13 residues long. Germline CDR1 is SGDLS and CDR2 is YYNGEE. Input material: distant non-tumor lung tissue. The sequence derives from a man between 65 and 80 years old with non-small cell lung cancer. The chain links TRBV9 to TRBJ2-1, with TRBD2 as a possible D gene (6 bases). The CDR3 protein is CTSSVGGYNEQFF. In DNA, the CDR3 is TGTACCAGCAGCGTAGGAGGGTACAATGAGCAGTTCTTC.